Listed here are 17 T cell receptor beta chains from one sample, sequenced in a study of cytomegalovirus exposure and HLA in healthy donors. PCR employed 60 Vbeta and 13 Jbeta primers. Profiled with immunoSEQ multiplex PCR; TCRdb holds only in-frame clones, not every one. The sample has roughly 250,000 clones, roughly 70% seen once. The sequenced sample consisted of PBMCs. The receptors shown here come from a female donor in good health and CMV-seronegative.

The V and J genes are TRBV19 and TRBJ2-1; 9 bases align to TRBD1. Germline V gene lookup returns CDR1 LNHDA and CDR2 SQIVND (reference sequence). This CDR3 is built from 15 residues. The ends lost 5 bases at V and 8 bases at J; junction bases unmatched: 10. CDR3 in amino acids: CASSVAGTGFDEQFF. DNA for the CDR3: TGTGCCAGTAGTGTCGCCGGGACAGGGTTTGATGAGCAGTTCTTC.

This clone was counted only a few times. The chain couples TRBV19 to TRBJ1-1; D is ambiguous. V shed 8 bases and J shed 11 bases, with 9 bases lying between them. This CDR3 region has 9 residues. CDR1 is LNHDA, CDR2 SQIVND, per germline (reference sequence). CDR3 DNA sequence: TGTGCCAGTGCTGGCGGGGCTTTCTTT. Translated: CASAGGAFF.

The chain couples TRBV5-6 to TRBJ2-1; D not resolved. Germline loops: CDR1 SGHDT, CDR2 YYEEEE. Trimming cost V 0 bases and J 6 bases, with 4 bases left between them. This CDR3 spans 12 amino acids. This CDR3 reads CASSLVSNEQFF. CDR3 bases: TGTGCCAGCAGCTTGGTCAGCAATGAGCAGTTCTTC.

V gene TRBV21-1 combines with J gene TRBJ1-5; the table assigns TRBD1, which was not confirmed against the DNA. TRBV21-1 corresponds to a pseudogene. This CDR3 spans 15 amino acids. CDR3 residues: CASSKGSGGNQPQHF. The CDR3 DNA reads as TGTGCCAGCAGCAAAGGTTCAGGGGGCAATCAGCCCCAGCATTTT.

The chain couples TRBV9 to TRBJ2-7; D is unclear. CDR1 and CDR2 (germline): SGDLS, YYNGEE. Trimming pared 6 bases from V and 0 bases from J, leaving 13 bases between. This CDR3 region has 14 residues. CDR3 protein: CASTEAHNSYEQYF. The CDR3 DNA reads as TGTGCCAGCACCGAGGCCCACAACTCCTACGAGCAGTACTTC.

This clone was observed a single time. CDR3 sequence (DNA): TGTGCCAGTTTGGACTACGGGGAGCTGTTTTTT. It translates to CASLDYGELFF. This chain joins TRBV19 and TRBJ2-2, with D possibly being TRBD2 (6 bases). The CDR3 is 11 residues long. Trimming took 8 bases from V and 7 from J, leaving 8 bases between them. CDR1 and CDR2 (germline): LNHDA, SQIVND (reference sequence).

This clone occurred a few times. This chain joins TRBV6-6 and TRBJ2-1, with D perhaps matching TRBD2 (6 bases). This CDR3 contains 15 residues. V gave up 6 bases and J gave up 5 bases, with 17 bases separating them. CDR1 and CDR2 (germline): MNHNY, SVGAGI (reference sequence). The CDR3 protein is CASRESTGLDNEQFF. DNA of the CDR3: TGTGCCAGCAGGGAATCCACGGGACTCGACAATGAGCAGTTCTTC.

This clone was found a few times. Mismatch with germline at one junction end may stem from a read error. Within the sample, other DNA sequences also encode this same CDR3. The chain uses TRBV5-1 and TRBJ1-6; TRBD1 might be the D (5 bases). CDR1 SGHRS and CDR2 YFSETQ come from the germline V gene. The CDR3 loop spans 13 amino acids. CDR3 in DNA: TGCGCCAGCAATGACGGGGGGAATTCCCCCCTCCACTTT. Encoded protein: CASNDGGNSPLHF.

This chain joins TRBV6-5 and TRBJ1-1, with D uncertain. Trimming pared 6 bases from V and 1 base from J, leaving 12 bases between. The CDR3 length is 14 residues. The germline CDR1 and CDR2 sequences are MNHEY and SVGAGI. CDR3 in DNA: TGTGCCAGCAGCTTCCTCCGGGGGAACACTGAAGCTTTCTTT. Its protein product is CASSFLRGNTEAFF.

This clone was found a few times. The chain links TRBV27 to TRBJ2-1; D may be TRBD1 (6 bases). The germline CDR1 and CDR2 sequences are MNHEY and SMNVEV (reference sequence). The length of the CDR3 is 16 residues. Trimming took off 5 bases at V and 6 bases at J, with 20 bases between the two ends. The CDR3 DNA is TGTGCCAGCAGTCAACAGGGAAGTCGCTGGCTCAATGAGCAGTTCTTC. Its protein product is CASSQQGSRWLNEQFF.

This clone was seen only once. V usage is TRBV10-2 and J usage is TRBJ2-3, with TRBD2 matching 12 bases. V was clipped by 2 bases and J by 3 bases; unmatched bases: 0. Germline CDR1 and CDR2: WSHSY and SAAADI. There are 15 residues in the CDR3. CDR3 DNA sequence: TGCGCCAGCAGTGAGGGACTAGCGGGAACAGATACGCAGTATTTT. Translation: CASSEGLAGTDTQYF.

The chain carries TRBV5-4 and TRBJ1-2; D is ambiguous. The CDR3 is made up of 13 amino acids. Germline assignment: CDR1 SGHNT and CDR2 YYREEE (reference sequence). V shed 4 bases and J shed 2 bases, with 9 bases lying between them. DNA for the CDR3: TGTGCCAGCAGCCCCGACAAGAACTATGGCTACACCTTC. It codes for CASSPDKNYGYTF.

This chain joins TRBV6-1 and TRBJ2-3, with 7 bases that match TRBD2. CDR1 and CDR2 from the germline V gene are MNHNS and SASEGT. The J segment lost 2 bases and the V segment lost 7 bases, leaving 3 bases of the junction unmatched. This CDR3 region has 13 residues. The CDR3 protein is CASNERDTDTQYF. The CDR3, as DNA: TGTGCCAGCAACGAGCGGGACACAGATACGCAGTATTTT.

J is TRBJ2-5 and V is TRBV19; a weak D match, TRBD1 (6 bases). The V gene lost 8 bases and the J gene lost 5 bases, with 12 bases spanning the gap. CDR3 length: 12 amino acids. Looked up from germline, CDR1 is LNHDA and CDR2 is SQIVND (reference sequence). The CDR3 DNA follows: TGTGCCAGTGGACAGTTCGACGAGACCCAGTACTTC. Its protein is CASGQFDETQYF.

The V call is TRBV5-1, the J call TRBJ2-1, with 14 bases fitting TRBD2. The ends lost 7 bases at V and 0 bases at J; junction bases unmatched: 0. CDR3 length: 15 residues. The germline gives CDR1 SGHRS, CDR2 YFSETQ. The CDR3 nucleotides are TGCGCCAGCGGGACTAGCGGGAGCTCCTACAATGAGCAGTTCTTC. Amino acids: CASGTSGSSYNEQFF.

The V gene is TRBV5-1, the J gene TRBJ1-1; no firm D call. Germline lookup yields CDR1 SGHRS and CDR2 YFSETQ. The CDR3 sequence is 16 residues long. Trimming left V 4 bases short and J 0 bases short, with 16 bases between. The CDR3 DNA follows: TGCGCCAGCAGCGCAAACCCGGGTATGATGAACACTGAAGCTTTCTTT. Protein sequence: CASSANPGMMNTEAFF.

The V call is TRBV10-3, the J call TRBJ1-2, with 8 nucleotides matching TRBD1. V lost 7 bases to trimming and J lost 4 bases; unmatched junction nucleotides: 8. The CDR3 totals 14 residues. Germline V gene data show CDR1 as ENHRY and CDR2 as SYGVKD. For the CDR3, the DNA is TGTGCCATCAACAGGCAGGGGGCCGCCTATGGCTACACCTTC. Translation gives CAINRQGAAYGYTF.